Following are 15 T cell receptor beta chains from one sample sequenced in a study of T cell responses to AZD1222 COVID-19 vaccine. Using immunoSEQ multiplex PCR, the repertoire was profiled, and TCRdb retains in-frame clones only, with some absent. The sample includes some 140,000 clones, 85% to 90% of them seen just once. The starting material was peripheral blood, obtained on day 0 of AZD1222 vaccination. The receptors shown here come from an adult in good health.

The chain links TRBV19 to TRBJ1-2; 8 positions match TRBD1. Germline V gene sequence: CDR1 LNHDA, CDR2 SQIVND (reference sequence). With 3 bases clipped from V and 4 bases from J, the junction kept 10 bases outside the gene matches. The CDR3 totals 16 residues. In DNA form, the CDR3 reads TGTGCCAGTAGTATCCCCTTTGGACAGGGAGGCTATGGCTACACCTTC. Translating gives CASSIPFGQGGYGYTF.

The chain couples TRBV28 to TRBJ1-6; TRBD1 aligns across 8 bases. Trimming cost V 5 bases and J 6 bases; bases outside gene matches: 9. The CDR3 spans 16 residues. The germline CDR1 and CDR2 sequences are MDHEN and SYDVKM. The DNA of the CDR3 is TGTGCCAGCAGTCCAACCCGACAGGGGCTTAATTCACCCCTCCACTTT. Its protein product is CASSPTRQGLNSPLHF.

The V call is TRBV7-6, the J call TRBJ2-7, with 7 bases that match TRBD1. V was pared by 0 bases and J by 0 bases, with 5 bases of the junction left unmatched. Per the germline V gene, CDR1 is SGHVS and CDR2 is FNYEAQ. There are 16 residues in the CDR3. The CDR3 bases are TGTGCCAGCAGCTTAGCCGGGACAGATATCTCCTACGAGCAGTACTTC. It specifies CASSLAGTDISYEQYF.

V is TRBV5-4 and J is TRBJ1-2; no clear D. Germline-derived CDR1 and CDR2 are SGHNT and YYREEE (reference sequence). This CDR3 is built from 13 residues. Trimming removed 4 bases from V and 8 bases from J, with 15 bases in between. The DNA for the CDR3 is TGTGCCAGCAGCGCTGCGGGCGGGGTAGGCTACACCTTC. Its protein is CASSAAGGVGYTF.

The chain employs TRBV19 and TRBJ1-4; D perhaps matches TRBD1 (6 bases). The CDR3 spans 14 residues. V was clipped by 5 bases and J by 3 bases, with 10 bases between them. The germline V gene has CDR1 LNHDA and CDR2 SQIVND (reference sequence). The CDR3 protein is CASSYGQPNEKLFF. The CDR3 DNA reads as TGTGCCAGTAGTTATGGACAGCCTAATGAAAAACTGTTTTTT.

The CDR3 here is CASSQGVSFFAEAFF. CDR3 in DNA: TGCGCCAGCAGCCAAGGGGTCTCCTTTTTCGCTGAAGCTTTCTTT. The chain is built from TRBV4-3 and TRBJ1-1; D call uncertain. Per the germline V gene, CDR1 is LGHNA and CDR2 is YSLEER. The CDR3 length is 15 residues. Trimming pared 1 base from V and 6 bases from J, leaving 15 bases between.

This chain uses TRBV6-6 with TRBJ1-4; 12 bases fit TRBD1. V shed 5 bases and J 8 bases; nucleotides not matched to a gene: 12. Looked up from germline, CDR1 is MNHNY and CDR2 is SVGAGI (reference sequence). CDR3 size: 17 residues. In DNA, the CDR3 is TGTGCCAGCAGTCGAAGCACCACGGGACAGGGGGCCGAAAAACTGTTTTTT. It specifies CASSRSTTGQGAEKLFF.

The CDR3 reads CASITASNEQFF. As DNA, the CDR3 is TGTGCCAGCATAACAGCCTCGAATGAGCAGTTCTTC. The chain carries TRBV6-5 and TRBJ2-1; D is undetermined. CDR3 length: 12 amino acids. Germline CDR1 and CDR2: MNHEY and SVGAGI. Between the trimmed V and J ends, which lost 7 bases and 7 bases, there was a span of 11 bases.

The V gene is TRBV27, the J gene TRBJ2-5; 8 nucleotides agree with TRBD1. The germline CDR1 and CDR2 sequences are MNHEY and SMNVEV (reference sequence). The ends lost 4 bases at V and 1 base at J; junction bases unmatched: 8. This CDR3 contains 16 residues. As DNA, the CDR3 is TGTGCCAGCAGTTCCTCTCTGGACAGGGCCCAAGAGACCCAGTACTTC. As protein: CASSSSLDRAQETQYF.

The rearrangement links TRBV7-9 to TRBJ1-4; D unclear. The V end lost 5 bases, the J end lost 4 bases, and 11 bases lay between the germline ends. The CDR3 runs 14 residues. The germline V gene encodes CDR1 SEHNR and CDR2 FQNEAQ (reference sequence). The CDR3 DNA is TGTGCCAGCAGCCCCCTGCGGGGTAATGAAAAACTGTTTTTT. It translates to CASSPLRGNEKLFF.

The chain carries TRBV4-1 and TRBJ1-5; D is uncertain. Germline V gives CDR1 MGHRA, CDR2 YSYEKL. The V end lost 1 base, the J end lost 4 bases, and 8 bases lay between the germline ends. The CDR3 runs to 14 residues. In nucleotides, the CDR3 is TGCGCCAGCAGCCAAGTTGGCTCAAATCAGCCCCAGCATTTT. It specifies CASSQVGSNQPQHF.

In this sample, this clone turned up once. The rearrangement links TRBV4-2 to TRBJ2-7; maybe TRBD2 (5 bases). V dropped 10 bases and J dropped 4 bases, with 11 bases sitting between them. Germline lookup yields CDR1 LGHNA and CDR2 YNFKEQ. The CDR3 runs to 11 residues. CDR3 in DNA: TGTGCCACAGGACGCGGGTACGAGCAGTACTTC. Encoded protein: CATGRGYEQYF.

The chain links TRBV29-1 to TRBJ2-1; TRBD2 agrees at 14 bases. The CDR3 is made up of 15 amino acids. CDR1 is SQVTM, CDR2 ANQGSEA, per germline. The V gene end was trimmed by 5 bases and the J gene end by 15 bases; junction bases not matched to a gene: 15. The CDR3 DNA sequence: TGCAGCGTTCTCACCCCTAAGGGACTAGCGGGAGATAGGTTCTTC. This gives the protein CSVLTPKGLAGDRFF.

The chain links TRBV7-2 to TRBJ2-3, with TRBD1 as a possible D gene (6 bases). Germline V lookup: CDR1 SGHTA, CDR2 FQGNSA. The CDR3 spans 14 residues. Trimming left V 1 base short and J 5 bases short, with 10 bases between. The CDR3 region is CASSLGGGGDTQYF. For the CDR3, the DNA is TGTGCCAGCAGCTTAGGAGGGGGTGGAGATACGCAGTATTTT.

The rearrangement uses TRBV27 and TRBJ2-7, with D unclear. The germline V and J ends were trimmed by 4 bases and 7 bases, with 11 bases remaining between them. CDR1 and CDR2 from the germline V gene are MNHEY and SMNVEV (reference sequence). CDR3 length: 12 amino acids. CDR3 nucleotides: TGTGCCAGCAGTTCCTCTAAGATGGAGCAGTACTTC. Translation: CASSSSKMEQYF.